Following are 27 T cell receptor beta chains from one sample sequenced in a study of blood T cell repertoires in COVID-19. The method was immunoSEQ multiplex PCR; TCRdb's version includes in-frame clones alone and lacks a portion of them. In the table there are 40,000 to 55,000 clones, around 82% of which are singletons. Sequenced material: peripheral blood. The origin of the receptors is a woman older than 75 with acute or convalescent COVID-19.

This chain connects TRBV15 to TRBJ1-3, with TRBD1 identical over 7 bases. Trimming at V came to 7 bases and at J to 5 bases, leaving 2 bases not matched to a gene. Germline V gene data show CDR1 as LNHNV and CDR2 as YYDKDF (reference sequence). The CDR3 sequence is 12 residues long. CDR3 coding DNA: TGTGCCACCACACAGGGGCGAAACACCATATATTTT. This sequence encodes CATTQGRNTIYF.

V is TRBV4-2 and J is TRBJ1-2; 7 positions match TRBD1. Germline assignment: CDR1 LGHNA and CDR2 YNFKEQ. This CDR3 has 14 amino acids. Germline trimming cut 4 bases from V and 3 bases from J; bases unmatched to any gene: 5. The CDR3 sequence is CASSPDRSDYGYTF. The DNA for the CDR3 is TGTGCCAGCAGCCCGGACAGGTCCGACTATGGCTACACCTTC.

CDR3 protein: CASFAAGLAGAKYEQYF. The CDR3 nucleotides are TGTGCCAGCTTTGCCGCGGGACTAGCGGGAGCAAAGTACGAGCAGTACTTC. The chain joins TRBV7-9 to TRBJ2-7, with 14 bases lining up with TRBD2. The V gene end was trimmed by 8 bases and the J gene end by 4 bases; junction bases not matched to a gene: 13. This CDR3 region has 17 residues. CDR1 SEHNR and CDR2 FQNEAQ come from the germline V gene (reference sequence).

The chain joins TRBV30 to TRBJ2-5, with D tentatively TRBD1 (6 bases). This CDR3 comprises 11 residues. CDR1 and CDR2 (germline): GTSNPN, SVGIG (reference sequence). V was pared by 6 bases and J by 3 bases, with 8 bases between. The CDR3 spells CACYREETQYF. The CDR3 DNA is TGTGCCTGCTACAGGGAAGAGACCCAGTACTTC.

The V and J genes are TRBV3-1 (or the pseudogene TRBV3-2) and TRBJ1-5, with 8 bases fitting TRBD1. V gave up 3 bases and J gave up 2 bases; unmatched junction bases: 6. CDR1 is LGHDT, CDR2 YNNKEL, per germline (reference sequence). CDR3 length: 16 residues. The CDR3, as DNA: TGTGCCAGCAGCCAGACAGGGGCCTCCGGCAATCAGCCCCAGCATTTT. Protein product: CASSQTGASGNQPQHF.

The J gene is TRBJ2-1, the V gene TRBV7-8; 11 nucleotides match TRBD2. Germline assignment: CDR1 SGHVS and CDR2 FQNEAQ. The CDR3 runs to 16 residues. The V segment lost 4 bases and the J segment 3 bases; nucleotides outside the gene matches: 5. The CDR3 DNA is TGTGCCAGCAGCTCTGGGACTAGCGGATTCTACAATGAGCAGTTCTTC. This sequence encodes CASSSGTSGFYNEQFF. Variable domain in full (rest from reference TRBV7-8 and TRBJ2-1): GAGVSQSPRYKVAKRGQDVALRCDPISGHVSLFWYQQALGQGPEFLTYFQNEAQLDKSGLPSDRFFAERPEGSVSTLKIQRTQQEDSAVYLCASSSGTSGFYNEQFFGPGTRLTVL.

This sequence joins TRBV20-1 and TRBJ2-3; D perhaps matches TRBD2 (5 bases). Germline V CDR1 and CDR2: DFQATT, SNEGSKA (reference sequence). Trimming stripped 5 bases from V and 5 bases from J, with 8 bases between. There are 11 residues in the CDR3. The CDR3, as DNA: TGCAGTGCTCCTCGGGGAGATACGCAGTATTTT. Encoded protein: CSAPRGDTQYF.

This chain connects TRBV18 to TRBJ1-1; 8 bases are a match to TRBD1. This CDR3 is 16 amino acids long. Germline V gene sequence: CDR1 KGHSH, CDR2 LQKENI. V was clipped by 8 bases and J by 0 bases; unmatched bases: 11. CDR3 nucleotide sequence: TGTGCCAGCCGAACTCAGGGGGCCGGGGTGAACACTGAAGCTTTCTTT. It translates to CASRTQGAGVNTEAFF.

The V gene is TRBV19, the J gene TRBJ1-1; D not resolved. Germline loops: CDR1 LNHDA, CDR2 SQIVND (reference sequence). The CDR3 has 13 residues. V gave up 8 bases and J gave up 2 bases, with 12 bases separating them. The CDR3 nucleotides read TGTGCCAGTGACCCCGGGAGTAACACTGAAGCTTTCTTT. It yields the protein CASDPGSNTEAFF. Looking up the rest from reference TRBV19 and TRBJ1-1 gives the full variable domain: DGGITQSPKYLFRKEGQNVTLSCEQNLNHDAMYWYRQDPGQGLRLIYYSQIVNDFQKGDIAEGYSVSREKKESFPLTVTSAQKNPTAFYLCASDPGSNTEAFFGQGTRLTVV.

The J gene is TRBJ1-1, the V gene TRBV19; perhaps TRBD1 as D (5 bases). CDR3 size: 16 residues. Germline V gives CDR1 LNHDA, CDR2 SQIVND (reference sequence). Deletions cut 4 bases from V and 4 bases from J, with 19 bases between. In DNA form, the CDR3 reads TGTGCCAGTAGTAGAGGCTCGACAGTTGGTAGCACTGAAGCTTTCTTT. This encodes CASSRGSTVGSTEAFF. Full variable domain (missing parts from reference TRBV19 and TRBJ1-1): DGGITQSPKYLFRKEGQNVTLSCEQNLNHDAMYWYRQDPGQGLRLIYYSQIVNDFQKGDIAEGYSVSREKKESFPLTVTSAQKNPTAFYLCASSRGSTVGSTEAFFGQGTRLTVV.

CDR3 nucleotide sequence: TGTGCCAGCAGACAGGGAGTCGGGGTAGCTTTCTTT. The encoded protein is CASRQGVGVAFF. The chain joins TRBV7-2 to TRBJ1-1; tentative D call: TRBD1 (6 bases). The CDR3 consists of 12 residues. Germline CDR1 is SGHTA and CDR2 is FQGNSA. Trimming left V 6 bases short and J 10 bases short, with 15 bases between.

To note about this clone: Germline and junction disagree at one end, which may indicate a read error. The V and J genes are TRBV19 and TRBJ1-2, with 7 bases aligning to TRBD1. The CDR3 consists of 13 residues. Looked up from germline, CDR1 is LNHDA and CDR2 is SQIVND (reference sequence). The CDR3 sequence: CASRITGDYGYTF. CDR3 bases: TGTGCCAGTCGTATCACAGGGGACTATGGCTACACCTTC.

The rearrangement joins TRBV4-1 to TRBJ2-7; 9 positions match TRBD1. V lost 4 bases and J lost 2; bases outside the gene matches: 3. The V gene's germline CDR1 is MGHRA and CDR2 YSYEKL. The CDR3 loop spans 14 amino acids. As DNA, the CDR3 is TGCGCCAGCAGCCTCGGACAGGGGACCTACGAGCAGTACTTC. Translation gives CASSLGQGTYEQYF.

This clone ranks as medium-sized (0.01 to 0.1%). The CDR3 coding sequence is TGCGCCAGCAGTCCGGGACTAGCTCTTGGGGCCAACGTCCTGACTTTC. This codes for CASSPGLALGANVLTF. J is TRBJ2-6 and V is TRBV10-1; TRBD2 matches 9 bases. Trimming cost V 5 bases and J 3 bases; bases outside gene matches: 5. The CDR3 contains 16 residues. The germline gives CDR1 WNHNN, CDR2 SYGVQD (reference sequence).

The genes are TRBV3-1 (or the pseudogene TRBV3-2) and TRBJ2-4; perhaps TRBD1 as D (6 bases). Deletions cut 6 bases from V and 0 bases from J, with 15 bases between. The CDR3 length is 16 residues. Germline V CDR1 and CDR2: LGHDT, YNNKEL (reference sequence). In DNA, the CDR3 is TGTGCCAGCAGACCAGGGGCGGGCGGAGCCAAAAACATTCAGTACTTC. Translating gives CASRPGAGGAKNIQYF.

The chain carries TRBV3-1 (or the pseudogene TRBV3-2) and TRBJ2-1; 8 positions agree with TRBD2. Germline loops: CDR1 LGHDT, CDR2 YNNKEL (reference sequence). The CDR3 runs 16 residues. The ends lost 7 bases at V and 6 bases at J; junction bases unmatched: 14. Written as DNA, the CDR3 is TGTGCCAGCACCTCAGGTTGGCTAGCGGGCGGCAATGAGCAGTTCTTC. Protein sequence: CASTSGWLAGGNEQFF.

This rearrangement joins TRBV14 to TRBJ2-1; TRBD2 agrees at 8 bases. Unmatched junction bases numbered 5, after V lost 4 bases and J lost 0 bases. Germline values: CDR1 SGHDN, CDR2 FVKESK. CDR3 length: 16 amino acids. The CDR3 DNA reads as TGTGCCAGCAGCCTCCGACTAGCGATCTCCTACAATGAGCAGTTCTTC. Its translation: CASSLRLAISYNEQFF.

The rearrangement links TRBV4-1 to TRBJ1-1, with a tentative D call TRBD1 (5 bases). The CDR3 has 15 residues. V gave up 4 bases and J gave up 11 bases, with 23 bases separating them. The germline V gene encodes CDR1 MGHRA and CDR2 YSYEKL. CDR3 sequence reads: CASSRGFGDLGWAFF. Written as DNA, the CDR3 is TGCGCCAGCAGCCGGGGCTTTGGCGATCTGGGCTGGGCTTTCTTT.

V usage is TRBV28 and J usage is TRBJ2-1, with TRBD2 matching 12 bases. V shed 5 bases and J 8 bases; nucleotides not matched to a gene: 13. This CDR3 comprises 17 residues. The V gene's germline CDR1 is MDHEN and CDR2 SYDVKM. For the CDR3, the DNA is TGTGCCAGCAGTGCTGGACTAGCGGGGATTCGAATCGATGAGCAGTTCTTC. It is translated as CASSAGLAGIRIDEQFF.

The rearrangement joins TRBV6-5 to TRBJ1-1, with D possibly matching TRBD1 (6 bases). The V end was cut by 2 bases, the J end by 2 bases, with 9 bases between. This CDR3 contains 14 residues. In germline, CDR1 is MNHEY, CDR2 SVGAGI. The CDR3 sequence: CASSYAGVNTEAFF. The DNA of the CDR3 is TGTGCCAGCAGTTACGCAGGGGTCAACACTGAAGCTTTCTTT.

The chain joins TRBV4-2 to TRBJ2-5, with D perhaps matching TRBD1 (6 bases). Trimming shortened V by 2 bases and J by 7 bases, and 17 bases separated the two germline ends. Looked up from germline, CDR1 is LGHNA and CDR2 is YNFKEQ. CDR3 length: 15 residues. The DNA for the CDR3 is TGTGCCAGCAGCCAAAGAGACAGGCCCCCGGGGACCCAGTACTTC. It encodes CASSQRDRPPGTQYF.

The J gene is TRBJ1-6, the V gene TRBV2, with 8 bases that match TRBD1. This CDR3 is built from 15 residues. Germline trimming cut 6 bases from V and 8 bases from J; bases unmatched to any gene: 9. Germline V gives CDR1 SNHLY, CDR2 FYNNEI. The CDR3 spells CASRKDRVTYSPLHF. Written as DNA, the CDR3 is TGTGCCAGCAGGAAGGACAGGGTGACTTATTCACCCCTCCACTTT. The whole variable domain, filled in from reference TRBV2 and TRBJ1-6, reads EPEVTQTPSHQVTQMGQEVILRCVPISNHLYFYWYRQILGQKVEFLVSFYNNEISEKSEIFDDQFSVERPDGSNFTLKIRSTKLEDSAMYFCASRKDRVTYSPLHFGNGTRLTVT.

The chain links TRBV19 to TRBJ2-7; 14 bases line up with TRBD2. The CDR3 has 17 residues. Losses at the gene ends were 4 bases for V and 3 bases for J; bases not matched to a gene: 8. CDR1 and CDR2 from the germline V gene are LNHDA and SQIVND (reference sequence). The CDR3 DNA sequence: TGTGCCAGTAGTACTGTAGGGACTAGCGGGAGAATCTACGAGCAGTACTTC. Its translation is CASSTVGTSGRIYEQYF.

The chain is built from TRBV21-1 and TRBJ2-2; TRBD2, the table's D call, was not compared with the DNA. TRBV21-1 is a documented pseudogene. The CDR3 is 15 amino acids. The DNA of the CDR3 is TGTGCCAGCAGCGGGGGGGCAGACAAGACCGGGGAGCTGTTTTTT. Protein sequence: CASSGGADKTGELFF.

CDR3 amino acids: CASSRTGGNYEQYF. The CDR3 bases are TGTGCCAGTAGTAGGACAGGGGGCAACTACGAGCAGTACTTC. The genes are TRBV19 and TRBJ2-7; 11 bases are a match to TRBD1. From germline, CDR1 is LNHDA and CDR2 SQIVND (reference sequence). Trimming removed 4 bases from V and 3 bases from J; junction bases left unmatched: 2. The CDR3 totals 14 residues. The whole variable domain, filled in from reference TRBV19 and TRBJ2-7, reads DGGITQSPKYLFRKEGQNVTLSCEQNLNHDAMYWYRQDPGQGLRLIYYSQIVNDFQKGDIAEGYSVSREKKESFPLTVTSAQKNPTAFYLCASSRTGGNYEQYFGPGTRLTVT.

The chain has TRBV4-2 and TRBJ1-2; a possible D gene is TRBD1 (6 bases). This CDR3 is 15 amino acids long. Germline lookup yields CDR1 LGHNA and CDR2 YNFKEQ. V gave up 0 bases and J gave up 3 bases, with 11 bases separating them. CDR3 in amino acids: CASSQDQGLDYGYTF. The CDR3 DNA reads TGTGCCAGCAGCCAAGACCAGGGGCTGGACTATGGCTACACCTTC.

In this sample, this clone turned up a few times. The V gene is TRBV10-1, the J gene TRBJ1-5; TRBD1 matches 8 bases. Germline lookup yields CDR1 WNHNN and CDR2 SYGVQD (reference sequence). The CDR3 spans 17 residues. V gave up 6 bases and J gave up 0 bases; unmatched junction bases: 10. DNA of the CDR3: TGCGCCAGCAGACGCGAGACAGGGGTTCGTAGCAATCAGCCCCAGCATTTT. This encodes CASRRETGVRSNQPQHF.